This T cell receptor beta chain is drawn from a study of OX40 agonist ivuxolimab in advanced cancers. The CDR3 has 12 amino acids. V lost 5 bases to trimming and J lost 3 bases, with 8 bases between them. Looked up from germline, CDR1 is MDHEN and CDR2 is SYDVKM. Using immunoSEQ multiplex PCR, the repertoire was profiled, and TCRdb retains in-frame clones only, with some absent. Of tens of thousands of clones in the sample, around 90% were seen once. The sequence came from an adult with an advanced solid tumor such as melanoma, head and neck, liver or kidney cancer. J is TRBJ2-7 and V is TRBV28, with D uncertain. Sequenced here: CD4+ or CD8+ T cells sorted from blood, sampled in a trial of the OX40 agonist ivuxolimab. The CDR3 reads CASSLPRYEQYF. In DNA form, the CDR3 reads TGTGCCAGCAGTCTTCCCCGCTACGAGCAGTACTTC. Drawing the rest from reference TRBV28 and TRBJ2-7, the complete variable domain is DVKVTQSSRYLVKRTGEKVFLECVQDMDHENMFWYRQDPGLGLRLIYFSYDVKMKEKGDIPEGYSVSREKKERFSLILESASTNQTSMYLCASSLPRYEQYFGPGTRLTVT.